Only a few counts were recorded for the clone carrying this T cell receptor (beta chain). Healthy and HIV-negative, the adult donors had no recent acute infections or vaccinations. Investigators spread the genomic DNA of each subset evenly over several immunoSEQ plates. Clones were read by immunoSEQ multiplex PCR, and TCRdb kept only the in-frame ones, dropping some. The sample has about a million clones, around 77% seen once. The data stem from a study of shared clonotypes between healthy human individuals. The germline V gene encodes CDR1 SGDLS and CDR2 YYNGEE. Losses at the gene ends were 5 bases for V and 7 bases for J; bases not matched to a gene: 1. CDR3 length: 14 amino acids.

Sequenced: memory CD4+ T cells from PBMCs. The subset here: CD45RA-negative fraction. This chain joins TRBV9 and TRBJ2-2; 14 bases match TRBD2. This clonotype was sampled from a man aged 18 to 30 in good health. Some clones in this sample may be carry-over from other donors' samples. CDR3 DNA: TGTGCCAGCAGTGGGACTAGCGGGGGCGGGGAGCTGTTTTTT. Protein: CASSGTSGGGELFF.